This paragraph reports one TCR beta chain. Produced via immunoSEQ multiplex PCR; TCRdb's table is partial and in-frame only. The data show 85,000 to 100,000 clones, with around 80% seen just once and 5% to 7% held by the top ten. This sample was taken from a study of glioma-infiltrating T cells after dendritic cell vaccination. The wider study: Patients had newly diagnosed or recurrent glioblastoma and received dendritic cell vaccines. Autologous tumor lysate was loaded overnight onto monocyte-derived dendritic cells grown about 7 days with IL-4 and GM-CSF.

Germline CDR1 DFQATT, CDR2 SNEGSKA (reference sequence). Trimming removed 6 bases from V and 3 bases from J, with 5 bases in between. There are 10 residues in the CDR3. Stated time point: after dendritic cell vaccination, including at tumor progression/relapse. The clonotype originates from a human donor with glioblastoma. V is TRBV20-1 and J is TRBJ1-2; no reliable D call. The sequencing here drew on blood, taken after dendritic cell vaccination. CDR3 coding DNA: TGCAGTGCCCAGGACTATGGCTACACCTTC. It yields the protein CSAQDYGYTF.